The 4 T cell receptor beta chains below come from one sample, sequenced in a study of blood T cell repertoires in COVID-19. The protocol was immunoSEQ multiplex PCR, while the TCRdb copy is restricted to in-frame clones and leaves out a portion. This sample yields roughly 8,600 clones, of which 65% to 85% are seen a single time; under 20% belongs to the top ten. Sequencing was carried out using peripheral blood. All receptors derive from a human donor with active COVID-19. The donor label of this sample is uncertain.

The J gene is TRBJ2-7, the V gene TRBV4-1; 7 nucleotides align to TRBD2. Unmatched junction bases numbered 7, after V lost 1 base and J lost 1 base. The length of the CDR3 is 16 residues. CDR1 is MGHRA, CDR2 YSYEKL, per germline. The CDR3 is CASSQGLSGISYEQYF. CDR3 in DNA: TGCGCCAGCAGCCAAGGGCTGAGCGGGATTTCCTACGAGCAGTACTTC.

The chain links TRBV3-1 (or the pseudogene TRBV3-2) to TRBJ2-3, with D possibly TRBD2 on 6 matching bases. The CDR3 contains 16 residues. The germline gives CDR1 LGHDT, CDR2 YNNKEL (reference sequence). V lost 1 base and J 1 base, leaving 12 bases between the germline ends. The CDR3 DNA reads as TGTGCCAGCAGCCAAGGGCGGGGCAGCGGCACAGATACGCAGTATTTT. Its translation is CASSQGRGSGTDTQYF.

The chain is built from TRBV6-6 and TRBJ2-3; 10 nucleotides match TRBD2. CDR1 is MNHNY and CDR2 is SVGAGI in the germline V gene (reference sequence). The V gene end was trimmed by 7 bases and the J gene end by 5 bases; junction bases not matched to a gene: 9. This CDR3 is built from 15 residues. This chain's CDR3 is CASTPSGSPVDTQYF. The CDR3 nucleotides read TGTGCCAGCACCCCTAGCGGGAGCCCTGTAGATACGCAGTATTTT.

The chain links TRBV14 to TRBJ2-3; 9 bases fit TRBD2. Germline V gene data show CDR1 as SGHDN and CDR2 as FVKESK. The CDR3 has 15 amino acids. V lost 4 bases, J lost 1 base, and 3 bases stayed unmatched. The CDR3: CASSPGTSRTDTQYF. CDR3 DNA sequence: TGTGCCAGCAGCCCCGGGACTAGCCGCACAGATACGCAGTATTTT.